This TCR beta chain was obtained from a study of shared clonotypes between healthy human individuals. General observations from the study: Inspection by rarefaction showed sorted-subset sequencing to be incomplete despite large depth. Larger estimated richness was generally seen in naive subsets than in memory subsets. The small donor group covered limited genetic and exposure diversity.

Only a few counts were recorded for this clone. Its antigen is not known. The same CDR3 arises from other DNA sequences in this sample as well. From germline, CDR1 is SGHRS and CDR2 YFSETQ. V was shortened by 2 bases and J by 4 bases, with 3 bases between the two germline ends. The CDR3 is 11 residues long. Authors' data handling: Junction-only immunoSEQ sequences carried no quality scores, so filtering differed. Using immunoSEQ multiplex PCR, the repertoire was profiled, and TCRdb retains in-frame clones only, with some absent. V and J calls and clone size are copied from that table; D and trimming were computed from the DNA. Of around 1 million clones in the sample, about 80% are singletons; the top ten hold about 1.5%.

Material for sequencing was memory CD4+ T cells sorted from blood. Described subset: CD45RA-negative fraction. The source is a man between 18 and 35 years old in good health. V gene TRBV5-1 combines with J gene TRBJ2-5; D gene uncertain. CDR3 sequence reads: CASSLTETQYF. DNA for the CDR3: TGCGCCAGCAGCTTAACAGAGACCCAGTACTTC.